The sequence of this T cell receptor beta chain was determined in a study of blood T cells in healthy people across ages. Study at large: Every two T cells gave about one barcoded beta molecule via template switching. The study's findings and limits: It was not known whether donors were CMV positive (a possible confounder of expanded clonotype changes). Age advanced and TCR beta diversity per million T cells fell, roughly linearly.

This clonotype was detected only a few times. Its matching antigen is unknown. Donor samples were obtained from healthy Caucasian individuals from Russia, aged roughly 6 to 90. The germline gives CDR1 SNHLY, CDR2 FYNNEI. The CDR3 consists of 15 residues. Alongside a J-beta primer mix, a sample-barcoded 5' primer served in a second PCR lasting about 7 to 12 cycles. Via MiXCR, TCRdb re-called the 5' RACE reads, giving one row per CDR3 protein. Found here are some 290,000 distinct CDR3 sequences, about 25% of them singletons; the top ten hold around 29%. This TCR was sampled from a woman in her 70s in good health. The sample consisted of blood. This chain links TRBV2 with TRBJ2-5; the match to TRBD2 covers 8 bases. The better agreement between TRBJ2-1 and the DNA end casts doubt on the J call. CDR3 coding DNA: TGTGCCAGCAGTGCCAGACTAGCGATGTACAATGAGCAGTTCTTC. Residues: CASSARLAMYNEQFF.